This T cell receptor (beta chain) comes out of a study of CD8 T cells in Susac syndrome. Study-wide context: Susac syndrome patients were untreated, on corticosteroids with some adding intravenous immunoglobulin, or on intravenous immunoglobulin only.

The V end was cut by 4 bases, the J end by 0 bases, with 10 bases between. In germline, CDR1 is LGHDT, CDR2 YNNKEL (reference sequence). This CDR3 has 15 amino acids. Reverse transcription of 0.5 to 1 ug RNA was carried out with random hexamers. The immunoSEQ assay covered 54 Vbeta and 13 Jbeta segments for CDR3. TCRdb reanalysed the immunoSEQ multiplex PCR reads using MiXCR and keeps one entry per CDR3 protein. The sample gives 50,000 to 55,000 distinct CDR3 sequences, approximately 95% of which show up once; about 0.75% is in the top ten. The V and J genes are TRBV3-1 and TRBJ1-5, with D perhaps TRBD1 (6 bases). The source is a human donor with Susac syndrome. The sample comprised CD8+ T cells from PBMCs. The CDR3 loop is CASSRTAGSNQPQHF. CDR3 bases: TGTGCCAGCAGCCGGACAGCCGGTAGCAATCAGCCCCAGCATTTT.